This T cell receptor (beta chain) emerged from a study of OX40 agonist ivuxolimab in advanced cancers. Method: immunoSEQ multiplex PCR; TCRdb's copy keeps in-frame clones and lacks some. Of about 50,000 clones in the sample, 89% are singletons; the top ten hold 12%. This clone was counted a few times. With 4 bases removed from V and 6 bases from J, the gap between germline ends came to 7 bases. The CDR3 loop spans 11 amino acids. The germline CDR1 and CDR2 sequences are SGDLS and YYNGEE. Cycle 7 day 1, cycle 4 day 1, and baseline were the timepoints at which blood was sampled. V is TRBV9 and J is TRBJ1-1; D gene ambiguous. The sequenced sample was CD4+ or CD8+ T cells sorted from blood, obtained in a trial of the OX40 agonist ivuxolimab. The clonotype was recovered from an adult with an advanced solid tumor such as melanoma, head and neck, liver or kidney cancer. The CDR3 protein is CASSPYPEAFF. The CDR3 region has the DNA TGTGCCAGCAGCCCTTACCCTGAAGCTTTCTTT.